A selection of T cell receptor beta chains follows, all from one sample in a study of T cells in Graves' hyperthyroidism and ophthalmopathy. TCRdb reanalysed the multiplex PCR reads using MiXCR and keeps one entry per CDR3 protein. The sample holds around 800,000 distinct CDR3 sequences, over 35% seen once. The sample taken for sequencing was blood. The receptors originated from a man aged 18 to 29 with Graves' hyperthyroidism. The CDR3 runs from the conserved cysteine through the conserved F or W. The D gene is left open where the match is weak. Clone size appears in some rows only: once, few, many, or a class for an expanded clone.

abundance,j_gene,v_gene,d_gene,CDR3nt,CDR3aa
few,TRBJ2-5,TRBV7-9,NA,TGTGCCAGCAGCGTTGAAGGCGTGTCGGTGGAGACCCAGTACTTC,CASSVEGVSVETQYF
few,TRBJ1-1,TRBV19,TRBD1,TGTGCCAGTAGTAAAGGGACAGACAACACTGAAGCTTTCTTT,CASSKGTDNTEAFF
NA,TRBJ1-1,TRBV5-5,NA,TGTGCCAGCAGGTGGACGGATTCTGAAGCTTTCTTT,CASRWTDSEAFF
many,TRBJ2-7,TRBV5-6,NA,TGTGCCAGCACCCGAATGGGGCCAGGCGAGCAGTACTTC,CASTRMGPGEQYF
NA,TRBJ1-1,TRBV9,NA,TGTGCCAGCAGCTTAGTAGTGTGGGGAGACACTGAAGCTTTCTTT,CASSLVVWGDTEAFF
few,TRBJ2-5,TRBV9,NA,TGTGCCAGCAGCGCAGAGGGCCGTCAAGAGACCCAGTACTTC,CASSAEGRQETQYF
many,TRBJ2-7,TRBV7-8,NA,TGTGCCAGCACCCCAGGACCCGGCGAGAACGAGCAGTACTTC,CASTPGPGENEQYF
NA,TRBJ1-4,TRBV9,NA,TGTGCCAGCAGCGGGTCCGGGACATATAATGACAAACTGTTTTTT,CASSGSGTYNDKLFF
NA,TRBJ2-7,TRBV29-1,NA,TGCAGCGTAGAGCAGGAGGGCAAACAGGCCTACGAGCAGTACTTC,CSVEQEGKQAYEQYF
once,TRBJ1-5,TRBV10-3,TRBD1,TGTGCCATCAGCCCTTCAGGGGGACGAAAGAGTCAGCCCCAGCATTTT,CAISPSGGRKSQPQHF
few,TRBJ2-7,TRBV7-2,TRBD1,TGTGCCAGCAGCTTAGCATCGGGACAGATCTACGAGCAGTACTTC,CASSLASGQIYEQYF
many,TRBJ1-2,TRBV6-5,TRBD1,TGTGCCAGCAGTGAAATGAGGGGGCAAGGCGGCTACACCTTC,CASSEMRGQGGYTF
NA,TRBJ1-4,TRBV2,TRBD1,TGTGCCAGCAGTGAGACAGGGACGCTTTTT,CASSETGTLF
many,TRBJ2-7,TRBV5-1,TRBD2,TGTGCCAGTTCAACTAGCGGGGGTTCCTACGAGCAGTACTTC,CASSTSGGSYEQYF
NA,TRBJ2-7,TRBV19,NA,TGTGCCAGTAGTACTTCCTGGACAGTCACCTACGAGCAGTACTTC,CASSTSWTVTYEQYF
NA,TRBJ1-1,TRBV14,NA,TGTGCCAGCAGCCAAGAGGGGCTGGGGTACACTGAAGCTTTCTTT,CASSQEGLGYTEAFF
few,TRBJ1-5,TRBV7-8,NA,TGTGCCAGCAGCTTAGCGCAAGGGAGCAATCAGCCCCAGCATTTT,CASSLAQGSNQPQHF
NA,TRBJ1-1,TRBV4-3,TRBD1,TGCGCCAGCAGCCAAGTAAGACAGGGTTGGACTGAAGCTTTCTTT,CASSQVRQGWTEAFF
NA,TRBJ2-7,TRBV6-5,TRBD2,TGTGCCAGCAGCTTAGGGGCAAGCGGGAGATTCGGATCCTACGAGCGGTACTTC,CASSLGASGRFGSYERYF
many,TRBJ2-7,TRBV18,NA,TGTGCCAGCTCACGGGTCGACGAGCAGTACTTC,CASSRVDEQYF
many,TRBJ2-7,TRBV29-1,NA,TGCAGCGTCATCTGGGAGGCTAGCTACGAGCAGTACTTC,CSVIWEASYEQYF
many,TRBJ1-2,TRBV19,TRBD1,TGTGCCAGTAGTATCGGGACAGGGGACCTCTATGGCTACACCTTC,CASSIGTGDLYGYTF
NA,TRBJ2-7,TRBV10-3,NA,TGTGCCTGGAGTCCTATAAGGAACGAGCAGTACTTC,CAWSPIRNEQYF
NA,TRBJ1-1,TRBV7-8,TRBD1,TGTGCCAGCAGCTGGGGACAGGGGGTCACTGAAGCTTTCTTT,CASSWGQGVTEAFF
NA,TRBJ2-2,TRBV25-1,NA,TGTGCTAGATCGGGCCCATCGGCCGGGGAGCTGTTTTTT,CARSGPSAGELFF
once,TRBJ1-2,TRBV7-2,NA,TGTGCCAGCAGCCAACCGAGGGGTCTTGGCTACACCTTC,CASSQPRGLGYTF
few,TRBJ2-3,TRBV5-4,NA,TGTGCCAGCAGCTTGGAGGGAACGGGCACAGATACGCAGTATTTT,CASSLEGTGTDTQYF
NA,TRBJ1-2,TRBV7-2,NA,TGTGCCAGCAGCTTAGGAAGCTATGACTACACCTTC,CASSLGSYDYTF
many,TRBJ2-5,TRBV29-1,NA,TGCAGCGTACGGGGGGCCTCTGAGACCCAGTACTTC,CSVRGASETQYF
once,TRBJ1-6,TRBV15,TRBD1,TGTGCCACCATGAGAGGGACAGGGTATCCCCTCCACTTT,CATMRGTGYPLHF
NA,TRBJ1-1,TRBV20-1,NA,TGCAGTGCTAGAGATCACCTGGGGAGCACTGAAGCTTTCTTT,CSARDHLGSTEAFF
NA,TRBJ2-2,TRBV25-1,TRBD2,TGTGCCAGCAGTTTAACGACTAGCGGAGCGAACACCGGGGAGCTGTTTTTT,CASSLTTSGANTGELFF
NA,TRBJ1-4,TRBV19,TRBD1,TGTGCCAGTGCAACAGGGAGGGGGCCTGGGACTAATGAAAAACTGTTTTTT,CASATGRGPGTNEKLFF
NA,TRBJ1-5,TRBV7-2,NA,TGTGCCAGCAGCTACCGGGGGAATCAGTCCCAGCATTTT,CASSYRGNQSQHF
few,TRBJ1-4,TRBV7-2,NA,TGTGCCAGCAGCTTATCCAGGGATGGGGAAAAACTGTTTTTT,CASSLSRDGEKLFF
NA,TRBJ1-5,TRBV10-3,NA,TGTGCCATCAGTGATTGGAACAAGCCCCAGCATTTT,CAISDWNKPQHF
NA,TRBJ1-6,TRBV12-3/TRBV12-4,NA,TGTGCCAGCAGTTACGGTGAACGCTGGGGATCACCCCTCCACTTT,CASSYGERWGSPLHF
many,TRBJ1-5,TRBV20-1,NA,TGCAGTGCTAGAGCCCGGGGGCCCCAGCATTTT,CSARARGPQHF
few,TRBJ1-5,TRBV7-9,NA,TGTGCCAGCAGCCCCCTGGTAAGCAATCAGCCCCAGCATTTT,CASSPLVSNQPQHF
many,TRBJ1-6,TRBV7-2,NA,TGTGCCAGCAGCTTAGCCGGGAGAAATTCACCCCTCCACTTT,CASSLAGRNSPLHF
NA,TRBJ1-2,TRBV29-1,NA,TGCAGCGTTGATCCGGCCTTGGGGGGCTACACCTTC,CSVDPALGGYTF